The T cell receptor beta chain described here comes from a study of regulatory T cells in long-lasting Graves disease. Study results and limitations: TCR diversity in persistent Graves' patients was below that of newly diagnosed ones.

Comments on this clonotype: What it binds is unknown.

Documented time point: persistent/refractory GD, antithyroid drugs over 5 years with positive TRAb. Scientists built the TCR library using RNA that was extracted from PBMCs. The guidelines of the American Thyroid Association were the basis for diagnosing Graves' disease. The CDR3 consists of 14 residues. The germline V gene has CDR1 SGHDN and CDR2 FVKESK. V lost 4 bases to trimming and J lost 7 bases, with 15 bases between them. CDR3-region Arm-PCR and iRepertoire HTBI primers produced the TCR beta libraries. TCRdb processed the multiplex PCR reads anew with MiXCR; each CDR3 protein has one entry. This table holds about 400,000 distinct CDR3 sequences, more than 20% found once.

This clonotype originated in a female donor with Graves disease. J is TRBJ2-3 and V is TRBV14; D ambiguous. The input for sequencing was peripheral blood mononuclear cells (PBMCs), taken when the disease was refractory, from a patient treated with antithyroid drugs. CDR3 nucleotide sequence: TGTGCCAGCAGCCCCCCCAAACTTGAGCATACGCAGTATTTT. Protein product: CASSPPKLEHTQYF.